This T cell receptor (beta chain) was recorded in a study of regulatory T cells in long-lasting Graves disease. Through Arm-PCR of CDR3 regions and iRepertoire HTBI primers, TCR beta libraries were built. TCRdb reanalysed the multiplex PCR reads using MiXCR and keeps one entry per CDR3 protein. This table holds 350,000 to 400,000 distinct CDR3 sequences, around 15% found once. General observations from the study: Thyroid tissue went unstudied; only peripheral blood was examined.

Remarks on this clonotype: Its antigen remains unknown.

Trimming at V came to 5 bases and at J to 9 bases, leaving 8 bases not matched to a gene. The CDR3 sequence is 15 residues long. Germline loops: CDR1 SGHTA, CDR2 FQGNSA. The time point was: newly diagnosed GD, antithyroid drugs for less than 3 months. From RNA extracted from PBMCs, the TCR library was made. These records were also assigned to another study, of T cells in Graves' hyperthyroidism and ophthalmopathy. That paper notes: The majority of expanded thyroid clonotypes above 0.001 also appeared in blood.

The chain couples TRBV7-2 to TRBJ2-7, with 15 positions matching TRBD2. This specimen was peripheral blood mononuclear cells (PBMCs), taken at new diagnosis, from a patient treated with antithyroid drugs. This receptor was identified in a woman younger than 30 with Graves disease. This CDR3 reads CASSRAGLAGGGQYF. CDR3 in DNA: TGTGCCAGCAGCCGTGCGGGACTAGCGGGAGGTGGGCAGTACTTC.